The T cell receptor beta chain under discussion was sequenced for a study of blood T cell repertoires in COVID-19. As for the study in general: The cDNA or gDNA used as material had been derived from T cells, B-cell-depleted T cells, or PBMCs.

Authors' analysis steps: Quantification of nucleated cells was approximated via reference gene primer amplification. Assay used: immunoSEQ multiplex PCR; TCRdb lists only in-frame clones, some missing. V, J and clone size were drawn from that table, and D and trimming were deduced from the DNA. Counted here are about 68,000 clones, almost 85% occurring once; the ten biggest clones make up roughly 25%. The source is a man aged 50-59 years with acute or convalescent COVID-19. The sequencing input was peripheral blood.

CDR3 residues: CASRPGPDRTPHRGARLRELFF. The DNA of the CDR3 is TGTGCAAGTCGCCCGGGACCTGACAGGACCCCACACCGGGGAGCTCGGCTCCGGGAGCTGTTTTTT. V usage is TRBV12-2 and J usage is TRBJ2-2; no DNA check was done on the table's D call, TRBD1. TRBV12-2 counts as a pseudogene. The CDR3 loop spans 22 amino acids.